A selection of T cell receptor beta chains follows, all from one sample in a study of blood T cells in healthy people across ages. TCRdb itself ran the 5' RACE reads through MiXCR, one entry per CDR3 protein. The sample lists 450,000 to 600,000 distinct CDR3 sequences; about a quarter were seen once. In addition, the sample was reused for a study of T cells of mothers and their children.

Material for sequencing was blood. The receptors here all came from a boy aged 2-9 years in good health. CDR3s include the opening cysteine and the closing phenylalanine or tryptophan. The D gene is left open where the match is weak. Clone size, where shown, is once, few, many, or a class for clones that have expanded.

CDR3 protein: CSAAGTAYNEQFF
CDR3 DNA: TGCAGTGCCGCAGGGACGGCCTACAATGAGCAGTTCTTC
D gene: .
V gene: TRBV20-1
clone size: .
J gene: TRBJ2-1

CDR3 protein: CASSPFLSSNQPQHF
CDR3 DNA: TGTGCCAGCAGCCCGTTCCTCTCGAGCAATCAGCCCCAGCATTTT
D gene: .
V gene: TRBV2
clone size: few
J gene: TRBJ1-5

CDR3 protein: CASSSMLNPYEQYF
CDR3 DNA: TGTGCCAGCAGCTCCATGCTAAACCCCTACGAGCAGTACTTC
D gene: .
V gene: TRBV7-2
clone size: few
J gene: TRBJ2-7

CDR3 protein: CSAAGTIYGYTF
CDR3 DNA: TGCAGCGCCGCCGGGACTATCTATGGCTACACCTTC
D gene: .
V gene: TRBV29-1
clone size: .
J gene: TRBJ1-2

CDR3 protein: CSAARTGGNTIYF
CDR3 DNA: TGCAGTGCAGCCCGGACAGGGGGAAACACCATATATTTT
D gene: TRBD1
V gene: TRBV20-1
clone size: few
J gene: TRBJ1-3

CDR3 protein: CSAAQGSGELFF
CDR3 DNA: TGCAGCGCCGCTCAGGGCTCCGGGGAGCTGTTTTTT
D gene: .
V gene: TRBV29-1
clone size: .
J gene: TRBJ2-2

CDR3 protein: CASSRRDSTEAFF
CDR3 DNA: TGTGCCAGCAGCCGCCGGGACAGCACTGAAGCTTTCTTT
D gene: TRBD1
V gene: TRBV11-2
clone size: .
J gene: TRBJ1-1

CDR3 protein: CASSSTGIGQPQHF
CDR3 DNA: TGTGCCAGCAGCTCAACAGGGATAGGGCAGCCCCAGCATTTT
D gene: .
V gene: TRBV12-3/TRBV12-4
clone size: few
J gene: TRBJ1-5

CDR3 protein: CASSIGGDTDTQYF
CDR3 DNA: TGTGCCAGCAGCATAGGGGGGGACACAGATACGCAGTATTTT
D gene: .
V gene: TRBV7-9
clone size: .
J gene: TRBJ2-3

CDR3 protein: CASTPTSPGLAGILNTGELFF
CDR3 DNA: TGCGCCAGCACTCCTACCTCTCCGGGTCTAGCGGGTATACTGAACACCGGGGAGCTGTTTTTT
D gene: TRBD2
V gene: TRBV4-3
clone size: .
J gene: TRBJ2-2

CDR3 protein: CASSWWGGGYTF
CDR3 DNA: TGTGCCAGCAGTTGGTGGGGTGGTGGCTACACCTTC
D gene: .
V gene: TRBV12-3/TRBV12-4
clone size: few
J gene: TRBJ1-2

CDR3 protein: CASSTGFGYTF
CDR3 DNA: TGTGCCAGTAGTACAGGGTTCGGCTACACCTTC
D gene: .
V gene: TRBV19
clone size: few
J gene: TRBJ1-2

CDR3 protein: CASSPGAVFYEQYF
CDR3 DNA: TGTGCCAGCAGCCCCGGGGCTGTATTCTACGAGCAGTACTTC
D gene: .
V gene: TRBV7-2
clone size: .
J gene: TRBJ2-7

CDR3 protein: CASSYRPGFRSYNEQFF
CDR3 DNA: TGTGCCAGCAGTTACAGACCCGGTTTCCGCTCCTACAATGAGCAGTTCTTC
D gene: .
V gene: TRBV6-5
clone size: once
J gene: TRBJ2-1

CDR3 protein: CASSLAAGRNTEAFF
CDR3 DNA: TGCGCCAGCAGCTTGGCCGCGGGAAGGAACACTGAAGCTTTCTTT
D gene: .
V gene: TRBV5-1
clone size: .
J gene: TRBJ1-1

CDR3 protein: CSVGTGLNSPLHF
CDR3 DNA: TGCAGCGTCGGGACAGGGTTGAATTCACCCCTCCACTTT
D gene: TRBD1
V gene: TRBV29-1
clone size: .
J gene: TRBJ1-6

CDR3 protein: CSVPGARQDSGYTF
CDR3 DNA: TGCAGTGTACCAGGGGCTCGACAGGACTCTGGCTACACCTTC
D gene: .
V gene: TRBV20-1
clone size: many
J gene: TRBJ1-2

CDR3 protein: CASSDAQGSTDTQYF
CDR3 DNA: TGTGCCAGCAGCGACGCACAGGGGAGCACAGATACGCAGTATTTT
D gene: TRBD1
V gene: TRBV6-1
clone size: few
J gene: TRBJ2-3

CDR3 protein: CSAYDRIGSETQYF
CDR3 DNA: TGCAGTGCCTATGACAGGATAGGGTCGGAGACCCAGTACTTC
D gene: .
V gene: TRBV20-1
clone size: .
J gene: TRBJ2-5

CDR3 protein: CSVDEEARTTNYGYTF
CDR3 DNA: TGCAGCGTTGATGAAGAGGCCAGGACTACTAACTATGGCTACACCTTC
D gene: .
V gene: TRBV29-1
clone size: .
J gene: TRBJ1-2

CDR3 protein: CASSYDRRAEAFF
CDR3 DNA: TGTGCCAGCAGTTATGACAGGAGGGCTGAAGCTTTCTTT
D gene: .
V gene: TRBV2
clone size: .
J gene: TRBJ1-1

CDR3 protein: CASSPTELETQYF
CDR3 DNA: TGTGCCAGCAGTCCAACTGAACTAGAGACCCAGTACTTC
D gene: .
V gene: TRBV4-2
clone size: few
J gene: TRBJ2-5

CDR3 protein: CASSLILAEETQYF
CDR3 DNA: TGTGCCAGCAGCTTAATCCTAGCGGAAGAGACCCAGTACTTC
D gene: TRBD2
V gene: TRBV7-9
clone size: .
J gene: TRBJ2-5

CDR3 protein: CAIRGGPGQRNSPLHF
CDR3 DNA: TGTGCCATCAGGGGAGGACCGGGACAGAGAAATTCACCCCTCCACTTT
D gene: TRBD1
V gene: TRBV10-3
clone size: few
J gene: TRBJ1-6

CDR3 protein: CAISETFGTDKYEQYF
CDR3 DNA: TGTGCCATCAGTGAGACTTTCGGGACAGACAAGTACGAGCAGTACTTC
D gene: TRBD1
V gene: TRBV10-3
clone size: few
J gene: TRBJ2-7

CDR3 protein: CASSHRGQVHNEQFF
CDR3 DNA: TGTGCCAGCAGCCACAGGGGGCAGGTTCACAATGAGCAGTTCTTC
D gene: TRBD1
V gene: TRBV7-8
clone size: .
J gene: TRBJ2-1

CDR3 protein: CASSLQAGGYQETQYF
CDR3 DNA: TGTGCCAGCAGCTTACAAGCGGGAGGGTACCAAGAGACCCAGTACTTC
D gene: TRBD2
V gene: TRBV7-9
clone size: .
J gene: TRBJ2-5

CDR3 protein: CASTGQGLYEQYF
CDR3 DNA: TGTGCCAGCACCGGACAGGGTCTCTACGAGCAGTACTTC
D gene: TRBD1
V gene: TRBV12-3/TRBV12-4
clone size: few
J gene: TRBJ2-7

CDR3 protein: CASSRYRGLTYEQYF
CDR3 DNA: TGTGCCAGCAGTCGTTACAGGGGACTGACCTACGAGCAGTACTTC
D gene: .
V gene: TRBV6-5
clone size: .
J gene: TRBJ2-7

CDR3 protein: CASSREAQNTEAFF
CDR3 DNA: TGCGCCAGCAGCCGGGAAGCTCAGAACACTGAAGCTTTCTTT
D gene: .
V gene: TRBV5-1
clone size: few
J gene: TRBJ1-1

CDR3 protein: CASSPRAGRWKETQYF
CDR3 DNA: TGTGCCAGCAGCCCGAGAGCGGGGAGGTGGAAGGAGACCCAGTACTTC
D gene: TRBD2
V gene: TRBV11-1
clone size: .
J gene: TRBJ2-5

CDR3 protein: CASSPGQGDGYTF
CDR3 DNA: TGTGCCAGCAGTCCAGGACAGGGGGATGGCTACACCTTC
D gene: TRBD1
V gene: TRBV12-3/TRBV12-4
clone size: few
J gene: TRBJ1-2